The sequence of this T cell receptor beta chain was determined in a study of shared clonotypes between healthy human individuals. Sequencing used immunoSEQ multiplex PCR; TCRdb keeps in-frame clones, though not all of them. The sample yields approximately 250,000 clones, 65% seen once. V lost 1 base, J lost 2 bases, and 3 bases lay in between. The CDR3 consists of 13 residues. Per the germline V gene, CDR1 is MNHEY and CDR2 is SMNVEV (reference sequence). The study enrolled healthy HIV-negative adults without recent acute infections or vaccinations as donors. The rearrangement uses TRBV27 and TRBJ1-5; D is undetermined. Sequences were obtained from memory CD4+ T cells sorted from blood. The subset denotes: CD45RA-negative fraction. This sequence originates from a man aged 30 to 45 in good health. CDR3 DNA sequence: TGTGCCAGCAGTTTATACCGCAATCAGCCCCAGCATTTT. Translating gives CASSLYRNQPQHF.